The present TCR beta chain was sequenced within a study of Ad26.COV2.S vaccination and SARS-CoV-2 variants. Study as a whole: Ad26.COV2.S arm of COV1001 included the donor. Intramuscularly, Ad26.COV2.S was given either once or twice, 56 days apart. Study-wide findings and caveats: Vaccinees reportedly had broad spike-specific CD8+ and CD4+ T cell responses.

Treatment: roughly 18 received Ad26.COV2.S at low or high dose, single or two shots; roughly five received placebo; per-sample allocation not given. The samples date from day 63 after the first vaccine or placebo injection. This Boston cohort included adults aged 18-55 years. Note on this clone: The antigen is unknown.

Only in-frame clones appear in the TCRdb table, and some are missing; sequencing was by immunoSEQ multiplex PCR. The sample comprises 300,000 to 400,000 clones, 85% of which are singletons, and 3.3% rests with the top ten. This CDR3 region has 14 residues. CDR1 ENHRY and CDR2 SYGVKD come from the germline V gene. V lost 7 bases and J lost 4, with 14 bases in between. This clonotype was sampled from a person between 18 and 59 years old who received the Ad26.COV2.S COVID-19 vaccine or a placebo. This sequence joins TRBV10-3 and TRBJ2-1, with TRBD2 as a possible D gene (6 bases). The material was peripheral blood, obtained in a trial of Ad26.COV2.S vaccine versus placebo. The CDR3, as DNA: TGTGCCATCATGGGGGAGGACCAATACAATGAGCAGTTCTTC. It codes for CAIMGEDQYNEQFF.